The T cell receptor (beta chain) under discussion was sequenced for a study of human T cells and chemical hapten exposure. MiXCR was run by TCRdb on the RACE reads, yielding one entry per CDR3 protein. The table has about 81,000 distinct CDR3 sequences, 7.5% to 9.5% seen once. Trimming took off 0 bases at V and 2 bases at J, with 13 bases between the two ends. Germline assignment: CDR1 SGHRS and CDR2 YFSETQ. This CDR3 has 16 amino acids. The time point here: patch test 1, 2 weeks after DPC sensitization. Sample treatment: therapeutic diphenylcyclopropenone sensitization with weekly scalp DPC. Many counts were recorded for this clonotype.

The sequenced sample was whole blood, obtained in connection with sensitization to the hapten diphenylcyclopropenone (DPC). The sequence was collected from a woman between 25 and 40 years old with alopecia areata. Some clones in this sample may be carry-over from other donors' samples. The rearrangement joins TRBV5-1 to TRBJ2-3; tentatively, D is TRBD2 (5 bases). The DNA for the CDR3 is TGCGCCAGCAGCTTGGTTTTCAGAGGGCCCACAGATACGCAGTATTTT. This sequence encodes CASSLVFRGPTDTQYF.